These 13 T cell receptor beta chains came from one sample sequenced in a study of T-cell reconstitution after alpha-beta-depleted transplantation in children (dated by TCRdb to between 2015 and 2016). The method behind the library was PCR. TCRdb records Illumina HiSeq 2500 as the sequencer. Molecular barcoding was employed in the preparation of TCR libraries, with unique molecular identifiers being used to normalize TCRbeta repertoire quantification. TCRdb reworked the public reads: Q25 trimming with fastp, MiXCR clone assembly, productive beta chains retained. Rows are unified per CDR3 protein, each entry keeping the most common DNA and genes. Across this sample there are approximately 290,000 distinct CDR3 sequences, with around 10% seen only once. The ten biggest clones cover roughly a quarter of the sample. The treatment or condition label on this specimen signifies: allogeneic hematopoietic cell transplantation with graft depleted of TCRalphabeta T cells and CD19 B cells.

Here the sequenced sample was peripheral blood, taken 180 days after TCRalphabeta/CD19-depleted stem cell transplant. These receptors came from a male patient aged 2-9 years who had a stem cell transplant for chronic granulomatous disease, so the T cells may come from the graft donor.

In this sample, this clonotype turned up many times. V is TRBV30 and J is TRBJ1-3; D remains ambiguous. V was shortened by 4 bases and J by 4 bases, with 8 bases between the two germline ends. Looked up from germline, CDR1 is GTSNPN and CDR2 is SVGIG (reference sequence). This CDR3 contains 12 residues. Here the CDR3 reads CAWKTRGNTIYF. CDR3 bases: TGTGCCTGGAAGACCCGAGGAAACACCATATATTTT.

This clonotype was picked up many times. The chain carries TRBV20-1 and TRBJ1-1, with TRBD1 as a possible D gene (5 bases). The CDR3 length is 13 residues. V was clipped by 1 base and J by 4 bases, with 10 bases between them. Germline CDR1 reads DFQATT; CDR2 reads SNEGSKA (reference sequence). Here the CDR3 DNA reads TGCAGTGCTAGAGCTGGGGGTGGCACTGAAGCTTTCTTT. This encodes CSARAGGGTEAFF.

This clonotype was detected many times. The chain is built from TRBV5-1 and TRBJ2-3, with 7 bases fitting TRBD1. The CDR3 is made up of 14 amino acids. After removal of 3 bases from V and 1 base from J, the junction contained 2 bases not matched to a gene. CDR1 and CDR2 (germline): SGHRS, YFSETQ. The CDR3 DNA reads TGCGCCAGCAGCTGGGACAGAGGCACAGATACGCAGTATTTT. It encodes CASSWDRGTDTQYF. Full variable domain (rest looked up from reference TRBV5-1 and TRBJ2-3): KAGVTQTPRYLIKTRGQQVTLSCSPISGHRSVSWYQQTPGQGLQFLFEYFSETQRNKGNFPGRFSGRQFSNSRSEMNVSTLELGDSALYLCASSWDRGTDTQYFGPGTRLTVL.

There are many counts of this clonotype. The V gene is TRBV5-1, the J gene TRBJ2-3, with D hard to call. This CDR3 contains 15 residues. Germline V gene lookup returns CDR1 SGHRS and CDR2 YFSETQ. Between the trimmed V and J ends, which lost 4 bases and 2 bases, there was a span of 14 bases. CDR3 protein: CASSPTAAITDTQYF. CDR3 DNA sequence: TGCGCCAGCAGCCCAACGGCAGCGATCACAGATACGCAGTATTTT.

This clonotype has a count of ten or more. The chain is built from TRBV7-2 and TRBJ1-5; no definite D call. This CDR3 region has 14 residues. The V gene's germline CDR1 is SGHTA and CDR2 FQGNSA. The ends were cut back, 3 bases at V and 3 bases at J, with 9 bases in the middle. CDR3 sequence reads: CASSFDLANQPQHF. CDR3 nucleotides: TGTGCCAGCAGCTTTGACTTAGCCAATCAGCCCCAGCATTTT.

This clonotype was recorded at least ten times. At one end, the junction sequence differs from germline, possibly due to a read error. V is TRBV7-9 and J is TRBJ2-7, with 9 bases fitting TRBD2. Germline V CDR1 and CDR2: SEHNR, FQNEAQ (reference sequence). The CDR3 spans 14 residues. The CDR3 coding sequence is TGTGCCAGCAACTTAGCGGGAGAGGCATACGAGCAGTACTTC. Protein product: CASNLAGEAYEQYF.

The table lists this clonotype with many counts. V gene TRBV4-3 combines with J gene TRBJ2-2; 9 nucleotides agree with TRBD2. The CDR3 spans 17 residues. V gave up 3 bases and J gave up 5 bases; unmatched junction bases: 10. Germline lookup yields CDR1 LGHNA and CDR2 YSLEER. The CDR3 here is CASSHDSAGGKTGELFF. The CDR3 DNA reads as TGCGCCAGCAGCCATGACTCTGCGGGGGGGAAGACCGGGGAGCTGTTTTTT.

This clonotype was picked up many times. The chain is built from TRBV16 and TRBJ2-1; no reliable D call. Germline V CDR1 and CDR2: KGHSY, FQNENV. The V end lost 0 bases, the J end lost 0 bases, and 12 bases lay between the germline ends. This CDR3 is built from 17 residues. As DNA, the CDR3 is TGTGCCAGCAGCCAATCGTCAGGTCAAAGCTCCTACAATGAGCAGTTCTTC. Residues: CASSQSSGQSSYNEQFF.

In its sample, this clonotype was seen many times. The chain is built from TRBV12-3 or TRBV12-4 and TRBJ2-1; D unclear. The V end was cut by 6 bases, the J end by 6 bases, with 15 bases between. The CDR3 runs 14 residues. The CDR3 DNA is TGTGCCAGCAGCCTAATGGTGGGGTCCAATGAGCAGTTCTTC. It yields the protein CASSLMVGSNEQFF.

This clonotype was detected ten times or more. J is TRBJ2-7 and V is TRBV7-2; 13 positions agree with TRBD2. The length of the CDR3 is 15 residues. V lost 2 bases to trimming and J lost 7 bases; unmatched junction nucleotides: 5. Germline loops: CDR1 SGHTA, CDR2 FQGNSA. CDR3 DNA sequence: TGTGCCAGCAGCTTAACTAGCGGGGGGGCGGGGGAGCAGTACTTC. This encodes CASSLTSGGAGEQYF.

This clonotype appeared many times. The chain links TRBV7-3 to TRBJ2-3; 7 bases map to TRBD2. This CDR3 has 14 residues. Germline CDR1 is SGHTA and CDR2 is FQGTGA. V shed 3 bases and J 6 bases; nucleotides not matched to a gene: 6. Here the CDR3 DNA reads TGTGCCAGCAGCTTCGGACTAGATGATGATACGCAGTATTTT. Translating it yields CASSFGLDDDTQYF.

This clonotype was observed at least ten times. The chain joins TRBV28 to TRBJ2-3; D unresolved. The CDR3 is 15 amino acids. Looked up from germline, CDR1 is MDHEN and CDR2 is SYDVKM. V was cut by 7 bases and J by 2 bases, with 16 bases left in between. CDR3 amino acids: CASTSHGTITDTQYF. The CDR3 DNA reads TGTGCCAGCACCAGTCACGGAACAATCACAGATACGCAGTATTTT.

This clonotype was observed at least ten times. This sequence joins TRBV20-1 and TRBJ2-7; TRBD2 aligns across 9 bases. The CDR3 sequence is 13 residues long. Germline trimming cut 7 bases from V and 4 bases from J; bases unmatched to any gene: 8. Germline CDR1 DFQATT, CDR2 SNEGSKA (reference sequence). Here the CDR3 reads CSELREGGYEQYF. The CDR3, as DNA: TGCAGTGAATTGCGGGAGGGCGGGTACGAGCAGTACTTC.